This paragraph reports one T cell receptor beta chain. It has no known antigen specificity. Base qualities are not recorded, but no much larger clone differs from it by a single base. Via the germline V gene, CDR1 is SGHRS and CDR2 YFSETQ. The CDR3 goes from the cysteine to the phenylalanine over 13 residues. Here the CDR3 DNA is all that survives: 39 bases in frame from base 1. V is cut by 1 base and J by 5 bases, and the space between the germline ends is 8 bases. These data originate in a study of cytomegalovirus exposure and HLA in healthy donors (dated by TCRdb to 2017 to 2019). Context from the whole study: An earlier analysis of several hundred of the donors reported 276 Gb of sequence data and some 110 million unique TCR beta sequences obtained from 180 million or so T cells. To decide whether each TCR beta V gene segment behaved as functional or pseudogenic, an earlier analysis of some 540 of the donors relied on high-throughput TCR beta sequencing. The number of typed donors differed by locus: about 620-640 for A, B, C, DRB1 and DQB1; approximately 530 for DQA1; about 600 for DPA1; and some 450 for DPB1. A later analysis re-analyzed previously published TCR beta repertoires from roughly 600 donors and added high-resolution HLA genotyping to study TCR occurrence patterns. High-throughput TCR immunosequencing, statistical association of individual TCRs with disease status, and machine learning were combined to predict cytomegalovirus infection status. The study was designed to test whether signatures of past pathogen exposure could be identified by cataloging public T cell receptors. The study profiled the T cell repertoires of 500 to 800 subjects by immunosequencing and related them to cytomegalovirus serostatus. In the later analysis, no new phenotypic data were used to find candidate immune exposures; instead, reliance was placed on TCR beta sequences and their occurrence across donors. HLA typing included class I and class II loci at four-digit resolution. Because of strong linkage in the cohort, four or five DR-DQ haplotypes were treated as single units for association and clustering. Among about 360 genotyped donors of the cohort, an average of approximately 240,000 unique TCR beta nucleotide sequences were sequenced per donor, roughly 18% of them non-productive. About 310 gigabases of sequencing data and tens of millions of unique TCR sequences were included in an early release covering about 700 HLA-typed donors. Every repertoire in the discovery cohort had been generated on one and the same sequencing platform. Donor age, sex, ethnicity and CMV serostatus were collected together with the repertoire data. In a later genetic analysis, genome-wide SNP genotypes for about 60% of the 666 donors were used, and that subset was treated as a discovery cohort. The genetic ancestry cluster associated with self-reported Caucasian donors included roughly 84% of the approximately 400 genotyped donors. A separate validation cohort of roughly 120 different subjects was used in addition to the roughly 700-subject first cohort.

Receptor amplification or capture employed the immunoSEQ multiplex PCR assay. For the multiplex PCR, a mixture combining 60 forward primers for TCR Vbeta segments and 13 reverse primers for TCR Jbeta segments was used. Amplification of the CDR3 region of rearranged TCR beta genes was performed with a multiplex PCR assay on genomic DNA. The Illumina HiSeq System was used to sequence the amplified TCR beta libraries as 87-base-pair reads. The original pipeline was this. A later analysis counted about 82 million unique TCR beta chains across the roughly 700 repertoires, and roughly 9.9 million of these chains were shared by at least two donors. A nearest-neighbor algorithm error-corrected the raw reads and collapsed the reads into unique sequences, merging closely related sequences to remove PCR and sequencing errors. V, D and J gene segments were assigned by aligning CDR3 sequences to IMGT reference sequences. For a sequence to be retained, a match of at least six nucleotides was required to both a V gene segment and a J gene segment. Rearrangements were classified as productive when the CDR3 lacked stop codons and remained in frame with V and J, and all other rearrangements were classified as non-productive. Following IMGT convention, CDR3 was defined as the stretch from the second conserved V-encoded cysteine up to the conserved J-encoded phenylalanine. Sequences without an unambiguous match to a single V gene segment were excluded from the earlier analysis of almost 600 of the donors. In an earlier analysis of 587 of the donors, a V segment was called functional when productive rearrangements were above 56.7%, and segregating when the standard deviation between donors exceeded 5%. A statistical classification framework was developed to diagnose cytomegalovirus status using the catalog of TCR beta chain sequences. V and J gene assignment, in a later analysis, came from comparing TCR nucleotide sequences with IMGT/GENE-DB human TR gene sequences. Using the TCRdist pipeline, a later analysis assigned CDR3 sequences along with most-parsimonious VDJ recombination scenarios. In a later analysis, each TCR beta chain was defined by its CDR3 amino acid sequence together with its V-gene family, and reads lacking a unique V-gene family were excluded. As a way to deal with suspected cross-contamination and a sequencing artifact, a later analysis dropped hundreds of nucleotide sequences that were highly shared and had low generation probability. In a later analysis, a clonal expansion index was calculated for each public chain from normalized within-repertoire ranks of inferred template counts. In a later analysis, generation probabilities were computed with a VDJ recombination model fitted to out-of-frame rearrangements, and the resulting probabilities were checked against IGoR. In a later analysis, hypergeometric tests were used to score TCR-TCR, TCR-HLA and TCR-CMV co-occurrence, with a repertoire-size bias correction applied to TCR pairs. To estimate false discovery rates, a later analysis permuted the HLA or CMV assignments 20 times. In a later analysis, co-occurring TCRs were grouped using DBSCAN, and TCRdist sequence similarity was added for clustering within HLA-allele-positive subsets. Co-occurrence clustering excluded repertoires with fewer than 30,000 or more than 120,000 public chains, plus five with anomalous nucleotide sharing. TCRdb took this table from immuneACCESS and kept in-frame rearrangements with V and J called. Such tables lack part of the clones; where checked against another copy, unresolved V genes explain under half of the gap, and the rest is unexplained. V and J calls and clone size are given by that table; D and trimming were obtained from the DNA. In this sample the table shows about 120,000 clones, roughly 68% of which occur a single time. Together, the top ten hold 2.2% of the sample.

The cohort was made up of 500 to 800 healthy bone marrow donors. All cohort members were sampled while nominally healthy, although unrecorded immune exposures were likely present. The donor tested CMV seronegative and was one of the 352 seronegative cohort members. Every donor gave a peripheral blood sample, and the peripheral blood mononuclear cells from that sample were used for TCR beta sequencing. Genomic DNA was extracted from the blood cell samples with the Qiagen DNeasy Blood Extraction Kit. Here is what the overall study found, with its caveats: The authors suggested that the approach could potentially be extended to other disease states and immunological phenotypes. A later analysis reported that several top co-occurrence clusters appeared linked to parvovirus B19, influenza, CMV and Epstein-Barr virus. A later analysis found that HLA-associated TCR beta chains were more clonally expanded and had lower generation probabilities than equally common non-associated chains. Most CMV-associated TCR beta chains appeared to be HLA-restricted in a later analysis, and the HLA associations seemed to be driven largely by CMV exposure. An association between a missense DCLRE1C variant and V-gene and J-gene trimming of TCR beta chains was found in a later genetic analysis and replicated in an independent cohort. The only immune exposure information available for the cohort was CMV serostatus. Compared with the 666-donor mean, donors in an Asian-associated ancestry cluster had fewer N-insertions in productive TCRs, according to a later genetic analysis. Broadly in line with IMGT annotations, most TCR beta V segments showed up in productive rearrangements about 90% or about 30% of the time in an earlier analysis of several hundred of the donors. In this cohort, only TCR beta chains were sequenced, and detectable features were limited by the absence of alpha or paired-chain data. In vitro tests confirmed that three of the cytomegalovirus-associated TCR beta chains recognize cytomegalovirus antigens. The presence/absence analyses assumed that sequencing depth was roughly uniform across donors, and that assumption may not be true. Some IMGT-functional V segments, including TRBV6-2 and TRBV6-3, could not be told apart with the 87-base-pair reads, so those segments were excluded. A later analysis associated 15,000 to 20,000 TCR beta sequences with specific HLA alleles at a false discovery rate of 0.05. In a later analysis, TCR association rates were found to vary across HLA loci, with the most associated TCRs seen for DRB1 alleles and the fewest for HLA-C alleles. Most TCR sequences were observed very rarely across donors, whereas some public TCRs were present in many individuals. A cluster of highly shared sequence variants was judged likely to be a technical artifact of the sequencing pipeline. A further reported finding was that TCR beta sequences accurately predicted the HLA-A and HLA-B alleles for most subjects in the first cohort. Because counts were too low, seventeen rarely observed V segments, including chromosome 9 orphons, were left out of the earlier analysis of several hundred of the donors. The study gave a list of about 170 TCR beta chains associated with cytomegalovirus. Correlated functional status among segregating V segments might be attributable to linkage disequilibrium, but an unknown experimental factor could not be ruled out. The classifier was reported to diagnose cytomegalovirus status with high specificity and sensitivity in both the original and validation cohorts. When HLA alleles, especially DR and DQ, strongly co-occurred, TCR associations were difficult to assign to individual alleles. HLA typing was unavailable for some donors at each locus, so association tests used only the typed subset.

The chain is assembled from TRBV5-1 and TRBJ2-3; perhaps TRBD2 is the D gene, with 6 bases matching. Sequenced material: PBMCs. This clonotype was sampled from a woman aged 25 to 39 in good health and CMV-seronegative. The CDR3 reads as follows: CASSLNGRDTQYF. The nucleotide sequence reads TGCGCCAGCAGCTTGAACGGGAGAGATACGCAGTATTTT.